This T cell receptor (beta chain) was sequenced in a study of cytomegalovirus exposure and HLA in healthy donors. Study observations and caveats: A later analysis, which compared TCR beta chains of equal frequency, found the HLA-associated ones more clonally expanded. Later analysis suggested most CMV-associated TCR beta chains were HLA-restricted.

The germline V gene encodes CDR1 LNHDA and CDR2 SQIVND (reference sequence). V gave up 5 bases and J gave up 4 bases, with 20 bases separating them. CDR3 length equals 16 residues. Researchers ran the PCR with 60 Vbeta and 13 Jbeta primers. Sequencing used immunoSEQ multiplex PCR; TCRdb keeps in-frame clones, though not all of them. The table lists 100,000 or so clones, roughly 79% of them singletons. This clone appeared a single time. What it binds is unknown. The sample consisted of PBMCs. This TCR derives from a woman aged 40 to 49 in good health and CMV-seronegative. V usage is TRBV19 and J usage is TRBJ1-2, with TRBD1 as a possible D gene (5 bases). The CDR3: CASSGGTPLNFYGYTF. The CDR3 DNA reads as TGTGCCAGTAGTGGGGGGACGCCCCTAAATTTCTATGGCTACACCTTC.